One TCR beta chain is described in this entry. Its cognate antigen is unknown. Primers for the PCR totalled 60 Vbeta and 13 Jbeta. Only in-frame clones appear in the TCRdb table, and some are missing; sequencing was by immunoSEQ multiplex PCR. The table lists around 140,000 clones, roughly four fifths of them singletons. The sample comes from a study of cytomegalovirus exposure and HLA in healthy donors. Study-wide context: The 100 million to 120 million unique TCR beta sequences, from about 170 million T cells, were found by an earlier analysis. Falling in the Caucasian-associated ancestry cluster were about 80% of 398 genotyped donors.

Trimming removed 4 bases from V and 4 bases from J, with 13 bases in between. Germline lookup yields CDR1 SGHTA and CDR2 FQGTGA. The CDR3 is 15 residues long. General study findings and limits: Cytomegalovirus-associated status was assigned to around 160 TCR beta chains. CMV antigen specificity of three CMV-associated chains was confirmed in vitro.

This clonotype was sampled from a young man in good health and CMV-seropositive. The sequencing input was PBMCs. V gene TRBV7-3 combines with J gene TRBJ2-2; D is perhaps TRBD2 (6 bases). The CDR3 DNA reads TGTGCCAGCAGCTCGAGGGGACTGTTCACCGGGGAGCTGTTTTTT. Its translation: CASSSRGLFTGELFF. Combining the CDR3 with reference TRBV7-3 and TRBJ2-2 gives the whole variable domain GAGVSQTPSNKVTEKGKYVELRCDPISGHTALYWYRQSLGQGPEFLIYFQGTGAADDSGLPNDRFFAVRPEGSVSTLKIQRTERGDSAVYLCASSSRGLFTGELFFGEGSRLTVL.